This is a list of T cell receptor beta chains from one sample in a study of CD8 T cells in ankylosing spondylitis. TCRdb re-derived calls from the 5' RACE reads in MiXCR, one entry per CDR3 protein. The sample has about 360,000 distinct CDR3 sequences, more than 20% seen once. Sequences were obtained from blood, either unsorted or a sorted T cell fraction (not recorded which). Receptors were obtained from a male donor with ankylosing spondylitis or in good health (not recorded which). The CDR3 runs from the conserved cysteine through the conserved F or W. Fields, in order: J gene, V gene, clone size, D gene, CDR3 protein, CDR3 DNA. D genes are given only for firm matches. Size values are once, few and many counts, or a class for expanded clones, and some rows have none.

j_call: TRBJ1-5
v_call: TRBV5-5
clone_size: few
d_call: NA
cdr3_aa: CASSLASNQPQHF
cdr3_nt: TGTGCCAGCAGCTTGGCTTCTAATCAGCCCCAGCATTTT

j_call: TRBJ2-7
v_call: TRBV12-3/TRBV12-4
clone_size: few
d_call: TRBD1
cdr3_aa: CASSPQGAEDEQYF
cdr3_nt: TGTGCCAGCAGTCCCCAGGGGGCAGAGGACGAGCAGTACTTC

j_call: TRBJ2-1
v_call: TRBV4-2
clone_size: NA
d_call: NA
cdr3_aa: CASSPTVAVSYNEQFF
cdr3_nt: TGTGCCAGCAGCCCCACTGTGGCGGTCTCCTACAATGAGCAGTTCTTC

j_call: TRBJ2-3
v_call: TRBV12-3/TRBV12-4
clone_size: many
d_call: TRBD2
cdr3_aa: CASNLLAGGADTQYF
cdr3_nt: TGTGCCAGCAATCTACTAGCGGGGGGGGCAGATACGCAGTATTTT

j_call: TRBJ2-6
v_call: TRBV12-3/TRBV12-4
clone_size: NA
d_call: NA
cdr3_aa: CASIRGVSGANVLTF
cdr3_nt: TGTGCCAGCATTAGAGGGGTTTCCGGGGCCAACGTCCTGACTTTC

j_call: TRBJ2-3
v_call: TRBV18
clone_size: few
d_call: NA
cdr3_aa: CASSPVRGYQDTQYF
cdr3_nt: TGTGCCAGCTCACCGGTCCGGGGGTATCAAGATACGCAGTATTTT

j_call: TRBJ2-1
v_call: TRBV20-1
clone_size: few
d_call: TRBD2
cdr3_aa: CSAQLPSGGAVNEQFF
cdr3_nt: TGCAGTGCTCAGCTGCCAAGCGGGGGGGCCGTAAATGAGCAGTTCTTC

j_call: TRBJ2-6
v_call: TRBV7-8
clone_size: NA
d_call: NA
cdr3_aa: CASSQTGQTGANVLTF
cdr3_nt: TGTGCCAGCAGTCAAACAGGGCAAACTGGGGCCAACGTCCTGACTTTC

j_call: TRBJ2-3
v_call: TRBV6-1
clone_size: few
d_call: TRBD1
cdr3_aa: CASTGQVGTDTQYF
cdr3_nt: TGTGCCAGCACAGGACAGGTCGGCACAGATACGCAGTATTTT

j_call: TRBJ2-2
v_call: TRBV28
clone_size: many
d_call: NA
cdr3_aa: CASSWSGELFF
cdr3_nt: TGTGCCAGCAGTTGGTCCGGGGAGCTGTTTTTT

j_call: TRBJ2-7
v_call: TRBV27
clone_size: NA
d_call: TRBD1
cdr3_aa: CASSPQTGIYEQYF
cdr3_nt: TGTGCCAGCAGTCCTCAGACAGGGATCTACGAGCAGTACTTC

j_call: TRBJ2-7
v_call: TRBV12-3/TRBV12-4
clone_size: few
d_call: NA
cdr3_aa: CASTSSGLDEQYF
cdr3_nt: TGTGCCAGCACCTCGTCCGGGCTCGACGAGCAGTACTTC

j_call: TRBJ1-2
v_call: TRBV12-3/TRBV12-4
clone_size: NA
d_call: TRBD1
cdr3_aa: CASSAGTGFYGYTF
cdr3_nt: TGTGCCAGCAGTGCCGGGACAGGGTTTTATGGCTACACCTTC

j_call: TRBJ2-3
v_call: TRBV28
clone_size: few
d_call: NA
cdr3_aa: CASRSSYIYPLATDTQYF
cdr3_nt: TGTGCCAGCCGTTCCTCGTATATTTACCCCCTCGCCACAGATACGCAGTATTTT

j_call: TRBJ2-3
v_call: TRBV12-3/TRBV12-4
clone_size: few
d_call: NA
cdr3_aa: CASSPRAGEVDTQYF
cdr3_nt: TGTGCCAGCAGTCCCCGGGCCGGCGAGGTAGATACGCAGTATTTT

j_call: TRBJ2-7
v_call: TRBV7-9
clone_size: NA
d_call: TRBD1
cdr3_aa: CASSTRDRLPYEQYF
cdr3_nt: TGTGCCAGCAGCACGAGGGACAGGCTTCCCTACGAGCAGTACTTC

j_call: TRBJ2-3
v_call: TRBV12-3/TRBV12-4
clone_size: many
d_call: TRBD2
cdr3_aa: CASRGLAGSTDTQYF
cdr3_nt: TGTGCCAGCAGGGGACTAGCGGGGAGCACAGATACGCAGTATTTT

j_call: TRBJ2-5
v_call: TRBV20-1
clone_size: few
d_call: NA
cdr3_aa: CSAEGLPREYVTQYF
cdr3_nt: TGCAGTGCTGAGGGACTCCCACGGGAGTATGTGACCCAGTACTTC

j_call: TRBJ2-2
v_call: TRBV12-3/TRBV12-4
clone_size: NA
d_call: NA
cdr3_aa: CASAVWSGELFF
cdr3_nt: TGTGCCAGCGCCGTTTGGTCCGGGGAGCTGTTTTTT

j_call: TRBJ2-2
v_call: TRBV20-1
clone_size: NA
d_call: NA
cdr3_aa: CSAHLSGNTGELFF
cdr3_nt: TGCAGTGCCCACCTGAGCGGCAACACCGGGGAGCTGTTTTTT

j_call: TRBJ2-2
v_call: TRBV12-5
clone_size: few
d_call: NA
cdr3_aa: CASGLMGAGELFF
cdr3_nt: TGTGCTAGTGGTTTGATGGGCGCCGGGGAGCTGTTTTTT

j_call: TRBJ2-1
v_call: TRBV29-1
clone_size: NA
d_call: TRBD2
cdr3_aa: CSVERGSGVGEQFF
cdr3_nt: TGCAGCGTTGAACGCGGGAGCGGCGTCGGTGAGCAGTTCTTC

j_call: TRBJ2-4
v_call: TRBV29-1
clone_size: few
d_call: TRBD1
cdr3_aa: CSVEDGQGGNIQYF
cdr3_nt: TGCAGCGTTGAAGATGGACAGGGGGGAAACATTCAGTACTTC

j_call: TRBJ2-2
v_call: TRBV27
clone_size: few
d_call: NA
cdr3_aa: CASSPHSASDTGELFF
cdr3_nt: TGTGCCAGCAGCCCTCACTCCGCTAGCGACACCGGGGAGCTGTTTTTT

j_call: TRBJ2-5
v_call: TRBV11-2
clone_size: NA
d_call: NA
cdr3_aa: CASSPIQGRKQETQYF
cdr3_nt: TGTGCCAGCAGCCCCATACAGGGAAGGAAACAAGAGACCCAGTACTTC

j_call: TRBJ2-7
v_call: TRBV30
clone_size: few
d_call: NA
cdr3_aa: CAWSVGRPYEQYF
cdr3_nt: TGTGCCTGGAGTGTGGGGCGGCCCTACGAGCAGTACTTC

j_call: TRBJ2-7
v_call: TRBV10-3
clone_size: NA
d_call: NA
cdr3_aa: CAISEGGALSYEQYF
cdr3_nt: TGTGCCATCAGTGAGGGGGGGGCTCTCAGCTACGAGCAGTACTTC

j_call: TRBJ2-1
v_call: TRBV12-3/TRBV12-4
clone_size: few
d_call: NA
cdr3_aa: CASSLLPDYNEQFF
cdr3_nt: TGTGCCAGCAGTTTGTTGCCGGACTACAATGAGCAGTTCTTC

j_call: TRBJ2-7
v_call: TRBV6-1
clone_size: few
d_call: NA
cdr3_aa: CASSPSPDVEQYF
cdr3_nt: TGTGCCAGCAGCCCATCGCCGGATGTCGAGCAGTACTTC

j_call: TRBJ2-5
v_call: TRBV2
clone_size: NA
d_call: NA
cdr3_aa: CASRYLGDSKETQYF
cdr3_nt: TGTGCCAGCCGGTACTTGGGAGACAGCAAAGAGACCCAGTACTTC

j_call: TRBJ2-7
v_call: TRBV28
clone_size: once
d_call: NA
cdr3_aa: CASSFSRVVAYEQYF
cdr3_nt: TGTGCCAGCAGTTTTAGTAGGGTTGTCGCCTACGAGCAGTACTTC

j_call: TRBJ2-3
v_call: TRBV3-1
clone_size: NA
d_call: NA
cdr3_aa: CASSQDLSFDRNTDTQYF
cdr3_nt: TGTGCCAGCAGCCAAGACTTAAGCTTCGACAGGAACACAGATACGCAGTATTTT

j_call: TRBJ2-5
v_call: TRBV29-1
clone_size: NA
d_call: NA
cdr3_aa: CSVEDTFTQETQYF
cdr3_nt: TGCAGCGTTGAAGATACCTTTACTCAAGAGACCCAGTACTTC

j_call: TRBJ2-2
v_call: TRBV7-9
clone_size: few
d_call: NA
cdr3_aa: CASSFPQLSNTGELFF
cdr3_nt: TGTGCCAGCAGCTTTCCGCAACTCTCGAACACCGGGGAGCTGTTTTTT

j_call: TRBJ2-1
v_call: TRBV5-1
clone_size: NA
d_call: TRBD2
cdr3_aa: CASSPWTSGVNEQFF
cdr3_nt: TGCGCCAGCAGCCCCTGGACTAGCGGGGTCAATGAGCAGTTCTTC

j_call: TRBJ2-2
v_call: TRBV29-1
clone_size: NA
d_call: NA
cdr3_aa: CSVVVANTGELFF
cdr3_nt: TGCAGCGTTGTTGTGGCGAACACCGGGGAGCTGTTTTTT

j_call: TRBJ1-2
v_call: TRBV29-1
clone_size: NA
d_call: NA
cdr3_aa: CSVEGITGAESYGYTF
cdr3_nt: TGCAGCGTTGAAGGGATAACGGGGGCTGAGAGCTATGGCTACACCTTC

j_call: TRBJ2-1
v_call: TRBV11-2
clone_size: NA
d_call: NA
cdr3_aa: CASSLDRVGWTYNEQFF
cdr3_nt: TGTGCCAGCAGCTTAGATCGAGTGGGGTGGACCTACAATGAGCAGTTCTTC

j_call: TRBJ2-7
v_call: TRBV25-1
clone_size: few
d_call: NA
cdr3_aa: CASSDRFYEQYF
cdr3_nt: TGTGCCAGCAGTGACAGGTTCTACGAGCAGTACTTC

j_call: TRBJ2-5
v_call: TRBV12-3/TRBV12-4
clone_size: NA
d_call: NA
cdr3_aa: CASSPFPQGSGETQYF
cdr3_nt: TGTGCCAGCAGTCCGTTCCCACAGGGCTCAGGGGAGACCCAGTACTTC

j_call: TRBJ2-5
v_call: TRBV29-1
clone_size: NA
d_call: NA
cdr3_aa: CSVVGTVRAQYF
cdr3_nt: TGCAGCGTTGTAGGGACTGTAAGGGCCCAGTACTTC

j_call: TRBJ2-1
v_call: TRBV29-1
clone_size: few
d_call: NA
cdr3_aa: CSVEEGRGGYNEQFF
cdr3_nt: TGCAGCGTTGAAGAGGGTAGGGGGGGATACAATGAGCAGTTCTTC

j_call: TRBJ1-1
v_call: TRBV12-3/TRBV12-4
clone_size: few
d_call: NA
cdr3_aa: CASRLRIGNTEAFF
cdr3_nt: TGTGCCAGCAGACTCAGGATAGGCAACACTGAAGCTTTCTTT

j_call: TRBJ2-3
v_call: TRBV5-1
clone_size: NA
d_call: TRBD1
cdr3_aa: CASSLSTGGTDTQYF
cdr3_nt: TGCGCCAGCAGCTTGAGTACAGGGGGGACAGATACGCAGTATTTT

j_call: TRBJ2-7
v_call: TRBV7-9
clone_size: few
d_call: NA
cdr3_aa: CASSLGGNAYEQYF
cdr3_nt: TGTGCCAGCAGCTTAGGAGGGAACGCCTACGAGCAGTACTTC

j_call: TRBJ2-3
v_call: TRBV30
clone_size: NA
d_call: TRBD1
cdr3_aa: CAWSVLPGQDGDTQYF
cdr3_nt: TGTGCCTGGAGTGTACTACCGGGACAGGATGGGGATACGCAGTATTTT

j_call: TRBJ2-7
v_call: TRBV3-1
clone_size: NA
d_call: NA
cdr3_aa: CASSPSEDSYEQYF
cdr3_nt: TGTGCCAGCAGCCCAAGTGAAGACTCCTACGAGCAGTACTTC

j_call: TRBJ2-7
v_call: TRBV7-9
clone_size: many
d_call: NA
cdr3_aa: CASSLVGLTYEQYF
cdr3_nt: TGTGCCAGCAGCTTAGTTGGACTAACCTACGAGCAGTACTTC

j_call: TRBJ2-7
v_call: TRBV12-3/TRBV12-4
clone_size: few
d_call: TRBD1
cdr3_aa: CASSLWTGEQYF
cdr3_nt: TGTGCCAGCAGTTTGTGGACAGGCGAGCAGTACTTC

j_call: TRBJ2-5
v_call: TRBV3-1
clone_size: NA
d_call: TRBD1
cdr3_aa: CASSQGETGIGQETQYF
cdr3_nt: TGTGCCAGCAGCCAAGGAGAGACAGGGATCGGCCAAGAGACCCAGTACTTC

j_call: TRBJ2-7
v_call: TRBV10-3
clone_size: NA
d_call: TRBD2
cdr3_aa: CAITGTIGYEQYF
cdr3_nt: TGTGCCATCACAGGGACTATCGGATACGAGCAGTACTTC

j_call: TRBJ2-7
v_call: TRBV10-3
clone_size: many
d_call: NA
cdr3_aa: CAISESTSYEQYF
cdr3_nt: TGTGCCATCAGTGAGTCGACTTCCTACGAGCAGTACTTC

j_call: TRBJ1-3
v_call: TRBV6-1
clone_size: NA
d_call: NA
cdr3_aa: CASSEVGAPGNTIYF
cdr3_nt: TGTGCCAGCAGTGAAGTGGGGGCGCCAGGAAACACCATATATTTT

j_call: TRBJ2-7
v_call: TRBV9
clone_size: NA
d_call: NA
cdr3_aa: CASSEGGDSYEQYF
cdr3_nt: TGTGCCAGCAGCGAAGGAGGGGACAGCTACGAGCAGTACTTC

j_call: TRBJ2-7
v_call: TRBV20-1
clone_size: few
d_call: NA
cdr3_aa: CSASSGDLTYEQYF
cdr3_nt: TGCAGTGCTAGTTCCGGAGACTTGACCTACGAGCAGTACTTC

j_call: TRBJ1-2
v_call: TRBV7-2
clone_size: few
d_call: NA
cdr3_aa: CASSTQGGNYGYTF
cdr3_nt: TGTGCCAGCAGCACACAGGGAGGGAACTATGGCTACACCTTC

j_call: TRBJ1-2
v_call: TRBV12-3/TRBV12-4
clone_size: NA
d_call: NA
cdr3_aa: CASSPPLAVGYTF
cdr3_nt: TGTGCCAGCAGCCCCCCGCTAGCGGTGGGCTACACCTTC

j_call: TRBJ2-5
v_call: TRBV4-1
clone_size: few
d_call: NA
cdr3_aa: CASSAGGPFETQYF
cdr3_nt: TGCGCCAGCAGCGCAGGGGGGCCCTTTGAGACCCAGTACTTC

j_call: TRBJ2-1
v_call: TRBV20-1
clone_size: NA
d_call: NA
cdr3_aa: CSAGPGSPWGEQFF
cdr3_nt: TGCAGTGCTGGACCCGGGTCCCCCTGGGGTGAGCAGTTCTTC